This TCR beta chain was sequenced during a study of shared clonotypes between healthy human individuals (dated by TCRdb to 2018 to 2020). As for the study more broadly: The cohort comprised a couple of women and a few men aged 18 to 49 years. For each donor, CD4 naive and CD4 memory were each run on three plates, CD8 naive on two plates, and CD8 memory on one plate. Leukapheresis yielded between about 0.85 and 9 billion PBMCs per donor. Different laboratories and diverse techniques were used to prepare libraries and sequence TCR repertoires, to increase sequencing depth and limit assay-specific biases. Blood TCR repertoires of several healthy adults were deeply sequenced to estimate repertoire size and the extent of clonotype sharing between individuals. Summary of the overall study and its limitations: Higher generation probabilities were observed for clonotypes shared by all four sorted-subset donors than for non-shared clonotypes. The genetic and exposure-history diversity represented was limited by the small number of donors. Sharing across four donors was observed for around 4.8% of naive CD4, 3% to 4% of naive CD8, over 2% of memory CD4, and around 0.42% of memory CD8 clonotypes. Pairwise subsampling led to the expectation that sequencing depth would affect the degree of clonotype sharing among donors. Even with the large sequencing depth, rarefaction of the sorted-subset datasets indicated that sequencing was incomplete. Sampling was restricted to blood, and TCR repertoires in tissue are likely to differ from TCR repertoires in blood. Naive subsets generally had larger estimated clonotype richness than memory subsets did.

CDR1 and CDR2 are read off the germline V gene as MNHNS and SASEGT. V was cut back by 2 bases and J by 3 bases, leaving a gap of 17 bases between them. The CDR3 spans 16 residues, from the cysteine through the phenylalanine. CDR3 DNA is the only sequence kept; it has 48 bases, read in frame from the first base. The donors were healthy, HIV-negative adults who had no recently reported acute infections or vaccinations. Only Caucasian adults living in Nashville, Tennessee, USA were represented among the donors. CD4+ T cells were enriched by magnetic negative selection; naive cells were then positively selected on CD45RA, and the negative fraction formed the memory subset. After blood collection by leukapheresis, PBMCs were isolated using Ficoll-Histopaque density gradient centrifugation and then cryopreserved in the vapor phase of liquid nitrogen. Analytical flow cytometry was used to check the purity and quantity of each magnetically sorted T cell population. Each sorted fraction had its genomic DNA isolated and then quantified by UV absorbance on a Nanodrop 2000c.

As to this clone: The target of this receptor is not known. No much larger clone is present one base from it, and per-base qualities are unavailable.

Using the deep immunoSEQ assay, TCR CDR3 regions were amplified from genomic DNA by multiplex PCR. For each cell subset, the extracted genomic DNA was distributed evenly across all wells of several immunoSEQ 96-well plates, and each plate served as one replicate. For sorted subsets, each replicate PCR was loaded with roughly 200 ng genomic DNA, equivalent to 30,000 to 35,000 T cell genomes. Purified libraries were quantified with a Qubit 3.0 fluorometer, sized on a Bioanalyzer 2100, and re-quantified with the KAPA Library Quantification kit. Every immunoSEQ 96-well plate was sequenced on a separate single-read 150-cycle Illumina NextSeq 550 flow cell. The source study handled its data this way. Because the immunoSEQ output held only junctional sequences and lacked quality scores, the filtering could not match the filtering applied to full-length reads. Sequences were annotated with PyIR, a Python wrapper for IgBLAST v1.9, using IMGT germline references to assign V/J genes and CDR3. Reads with weak V/J assignments (E-value above 1e-6), missing CDR3, stop codons, out-of-frame junctions, or ambiguous translated residues were removed. A V3J clonotype was defined by an identical inferred V gene, J gene, and CDR3 amino acid sequence. The percentage overlap between two repertoires was calculated by dividing the number of shared unique clonotypes by the size of the smaller repertoire. Richness of each repertoire was evaluated using RTK rarefaction, the Chao1 estimator, and Recon v2.1 estimates of unobserved clonotypes. Generation probabilities for all TCRbeta clonotypes obtained by the gDNA method from a few donors were computed using OLGA. TCRdb carries this immuneACCESS record with in-frame sequences only. Its versions omit some clonotypes, under half of them owing to an unresolved V gene in the studies checked, with the rest unexplained. Clonal size and the V and J genes are those of that table, whereas D and trimming came from the DNA. Here the sample has a few million clones; 85% to 95% occur a single time. The ten largest clones capture 0.39% of the sample.

The TCR sequence derives from a man younger than 35 in good health. Some clones in this sample may be carry-over from other donors' samples. The receptor chain draws on TRBV6-1 and TRBJ2-7; the D gene cannot be named for sure. Sequenced: naive CD4+ T cells from PBMCs. The meaning of the sample's cell subset or site label: CD45RA+ positively selected. The CDR3 reads as follows: CASSERGKGRNYEQYF. The bases are TGTGCCAGCAGTGAACGTGGGAAGGGAAGGAACTACGAGCAGTACTTC.